This T cell receptor beta chain came from a study of response to subunit inactivated influenza vaccine. General study findings and limits: The authors offered the suggestion that each seasonal influenza vaccination recruits few new T cells.

The CDR3 consists of 15 residues. V shed 2 bases and J shed 5 bases, with 14 bases lying between them. This clonotype was seen more than once but under ten times. Its target is unknown. MiXCR, applied by TCRdb to the RT-PCR reads, yields one record per CDR3 protein. The sample carries roughly 650,000 distinct CDR3 sequences, 15% to 19% recorded once. J is TRBJ2-3 and V is TRBV12-3 or TRBV12-4; D is possibly TRBD1 or TRBD2 (7 bases each). Sequenced here: PBMCs from blood, sampled roughly 13 days after vaccination. The sequence was collected from a man aged 50-60 years who received an inactivated influenza vaccine. The CDR3: CASSLRGGGKDTQYF. The CDR3 DNA sequence: TGTGCCAGCAGTTTACGGGGAGGGGGCAAAGATACGCAGTATTTT.